One and the same sample provided the 17 T cell receptor beta chains below, sequenced in a study of beta chain features in type 1 diabetes. Since all of the isolated RNA was reverse transcribed, expressed TCRB transcripts were what got sequenced. The repertoire was sequenced with immunoSEQ multiplex PCR; TCRdb's copy has only in-frame clones and lacks some. The sample lists about 900,000 clones; roughly 16% were seen once. The sequencing sample was made of naive CD4+ T cells from blood. Receptors originate from a woman under 30 in good health.

V gene TRBV28 combines with J gene TRBJ1-1; no definite D call. Germline V CDR1 and CDR2: MDHEN, SYDVKM. The V and J ends lost 3 bases and 9 bases respectively, with 8 bases between them. CDR3 length: 11 amino acids. The CDR3 here is CASSFGPKAFF. The CDR3, as DNA: TGTGCCAGCAGTTTCGGACCCAAAGCTTTCTTT.

The gene calls are TRBV18 and TRBJ1-1, with D hard to call. This CDR3 has 11 amino acids. Germline CDR1 and CDR2: KGHSH and LQKENI. V was cut by 4 bases and J by 7 bases, with 7 bases left in between. For the CDR3, the DNA is TGTGCCAGCTCACAGACGGGTGAAGCTTTCTTT. This gives the protein CASSQTGEAFF.

This chain connects TRBV5-4 to TRBJ2-1; 7 nucleotides line up with TRBD2. Germline CDR1 and CDR2: SGHNT and YYREEE (reference sequence). V was pared by 4 bases and J by 1 base, with 5 bases of the junction left unmatched. The CDR3 is 15 residues long. The CDR3 spells CASSPGLPSYNEQFF. The CDR3 region has the DNA TGTGCCAGCAGCCCGGGACTACCTTCCTACAATGAGCAGTTCTTC.

This clone showed up just a few times. V and J are TRBV19 and TRBJ2-4, with D unresolved. CDR1 and CDR2 from the germline V gene are LNHDA and SQIVND (reference sequence). V was clipped by 7 bases and J by 0 bases, with 16 bases between them. The length of the CDR3 is 16 residues. In DNA, the CDR3 is TGTGCCAGTAAGGAACGTTCCGGCCTAGCCAAAAACATTCAGTACTTC. The encoded protein is CASKERSGLAKNIQYF.

The V gene is TRBV5-6, the J gene TRBJ2-3; no definite D call. There are 13 residues in the CDR3. V was shortened by 1 base and J by 6 bases, with 9 bases between the two germline ends. The germline gives CDR1 SGHDT, CDR2 YYEEEE. The CDR3, as DNA: TGTGCCAGCAGCTTGAGGTCTTTCGATACGCAGTATTTT. Its translation: CASSLRSFDTQYF. The entire variable domain, with the rest obtained from reference TRBV5-6 and TRBJ2-3, is as follows: DAGVTQSPTHLIKTRGQQVTLRCSPKSGHDTVSWYQQALGQGPQFIFQYYEEEERQRGNFPDRFSGHQFPNYSSELNVNALLLGDSALYLCASSLRSFDTQYFGPGTRLTVL.

This clone was observed a few times. The chain couples TRBV4-3 to TRBJ1-2, with D unclear. CDR3 length: 14 amino acids. The germline gives CDR1 LGHNA, CDR2 YSLEER. V was pared by 1 base and J by 2 bases, with 8 bases between. CDR3 sequence (DNA): TGCGCCAGCAGCCAAGTACTGGGGAACTATGGCTACACCTTC. It is translated as CASSQVLGNYGYTF.

The chain links TRBV29-1 to TRBJ2-7; D perhaps matches TRBD1 (5 bases). Germline CDR1 SQVTM, CDR2 ANQGSEA. The CDR3 totals 13 residues. V was clipped by 4 bases and J by 2 bases, with 12 bases between them. This chain's CDR3 is CSVAPGSTYEQYF. The CDR3 bases are TGCAGCGTTGCCCCAGGGTCCACCTACGAGCAGTACTTC.

This clone has a handful of counts. The chain carries TRBV7-8 and TRBJ2-3; 13 bases are a match to TRBD2. There are 15 residues in the CDR3. Looked up from germline, CDR1 is SGHVS and CDR2 is FQNEAQ. The J segment lost 7 bases and the V segment lost 6 bases, leaving 7 bases of the junction unmatched. CDR3 region: CASRQLAGGPYTQYF. As DNA, the CDR3 is TGTGCCAGCAGGCAACTAGCGGGAGGGCCATATACGCAGTATTTT. The complete variable domain, with remaining parts taken from reference TRBV7-8 and TRBJ2-3, reads GAGVSQSPRYKVAKRGQDVALRCDPISGHVSLFWYQQALGQGPEFLTYFQNEAQLDKSGLPSDRFFAERPEGSVSTLKIQRTQQEDSAVYLCASRQLAGGPYTQYFGPGTRLTVL.

This clone was observed a handful of times. V gene TRBV7-9 combines with J gene TRBJ2-2; D is unclear. The CDR3 length is 14 residues. Trimming pared 3 bases from V and 6 bases from J, leaving 11 bases between. Germline assignment: CDR1 SEHNR and CDR2 FQNEAQ (reference sequence). The CDR3 here is CASSFTKGSGELFF. The CDR3 DNA sequence: TGTGCCAGCAGCTTTACCAAAGGGTCCGGGGAGCTGTTTTTT.

There are a few counts of this clone. The rearrangement joins TRBV6-6 to TRBJ2-1; 8 positions agree with TRBD2. Germline assignment: CDR1 MNHNY and CDR2 SVGAGI (reference sequence). The V segment lost 9 bases and the J segment 0 bases; nucleotides outside the gene matches: 7. This CDR3 spans 15 amino acids. The DNA of the CDR3 is TGTGCCAGTTGGCCCAGCGGGAGCTCCTACAATGAGCAGTTCTTC. Encoded protein: CASWPSGSSYNEQFF.

In its sample, this clone was seen a few times. The V and J genes are TRBV29-1 and TRBJ2-5, with D perhaps matching TRBD2 (6 bases). Deletions cut 1 base from V and 4 bases from J, with 10 bases between. CDR3 length: 13 residues. Germline-derived CDR1 and CDR2 are SQVTM and ANQGSEA. The CDR3 here is CSVEGRDRETQYF. For the CDR3, the DNA is TGCAGCGTTGAAGGGAGGGACCGAGAGACCCAGTACTTC.

V and J are TRBV7-2 and TRBJ2-7; 14 nucleotides align to TRBD2. Germline V gene lookup returns CDR1 SGHTA and CDR2 FQGNSA. After removal of 4 bases from V and 0 bases from J, the junction contained 11 bases not matched to a gene. The CDR3 covers 19 residues. CDR3: CASSWRPRTSGRFSYEQYF. CDR3 nucleotide sequence: TGTGCCAGCAGCTGGCGACCCCGGACTAGCGGGAGGTTCTCCTACGAGCAGTACTTC.

V is TRBV6-5 and J is TRBJ2-7; 15 bases fit TRBD2. CDR3 length equals 15 residues. V lost 6 bases, J lost 2 bases, and 2 bases stayed unmatched. The germline V gene has CDR1 MNHEY and CDR2 SVGAGI. The CDR3 bases are TGTGCCAGCAGGCGGACTAGCGGGAGGGCCTACGAGCAGTACTTC. Protein: CASRRTSGRAYEQYF.

This clone turned up a few times. The chain carries TRBV15 and TRBJ2-2; D remains unclear. CDR1 and CDR2 (germline): LNHNV, YYDKDF (reference sequence). Trimming removed 0 bases at V and 5 bases at J, with 7 bases between. The CDR3 loop spans 14 amino acids. In nucleotides, the CDR3 is TGTGCCACCAGCAGAGACCTTGCGACCGGGGAGCTGTTTTTT. It is translated as CATSRDLATGELFF.

The J gene is TRBJ2-1, the V gene TRBV2; possibly TRBD1 for D (7 bases). Trimming stripped 8 bases from V and 2 bases from J, with 13 bases between. From germline, CDR1 is SNHLY and CDR2 FYNNEI. This CDR3 is built from 14 residues. CDR3 sequence reads: CASQDREAYNEQFF. CDR3 DNA: TGTGCCAGCCAAGACAGGGAGGCCTACAATGAGCAGTTCTTC.

A few counts support this clone. The gene calls are TRBV4-1 and TRBJ1-2, with D unresolved. The CDR3 has 14 residues. The germline CDR1 and CDR2 sequences are MGHRA and YSYEKL. The V end lost 3 bases, the J end lost 4 bases, and 12 bases lay between the germline ends. The DNA for the CDR3 is TGCGCCAGCAGCCATAGCGAAACAGCCTATGGCTACACCTTC. Encoded protein: CASSHSETAYGYTF.

This clone was picked up a small number of times. As DNA, the CDR3 is TGTGCCAGCTCGCCGGACTTCTTCAATGAGCAGTTCTTC. This sequence encodes CASSPDFFNEQFF. The rearrangement links TRBV18 to TRBJ2-1; possibly TRBD2 for D (5 bases). CDR1 is KGHSH, CDR2 LQKENI, per germline. V was clipped by 6 bases and J by 6 bases, with 12 bases between them. The CDR3 totals 13 residues.